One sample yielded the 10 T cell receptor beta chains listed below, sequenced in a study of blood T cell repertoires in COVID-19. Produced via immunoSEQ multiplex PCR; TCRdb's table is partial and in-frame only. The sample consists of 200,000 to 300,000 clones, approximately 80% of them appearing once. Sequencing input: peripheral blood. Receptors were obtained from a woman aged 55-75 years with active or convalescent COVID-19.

Written as DNA, the CDR3 is TGCGCCAGCAGCCCTACAGGGGGCTACGAGCAGTACGTC. This encodes CASSPTGGYEQYV. The V and J genes are TRBV5-1 and TRBJ2-7; 8 nucleotides line up with TRBD1. Germline V lookup: CDR1 SGHRS, CDR2 YFSETQ. This CDR3 is built from 13 residues. J gave up 3 bases and V 4 bases, and 3 bases lay outside the gene matches.

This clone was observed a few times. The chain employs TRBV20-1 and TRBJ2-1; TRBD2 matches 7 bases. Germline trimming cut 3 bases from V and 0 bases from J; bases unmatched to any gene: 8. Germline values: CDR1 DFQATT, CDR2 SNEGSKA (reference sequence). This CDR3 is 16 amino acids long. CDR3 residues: CSASSIRDYSYNEQFF. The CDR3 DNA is TGCAGTGCTAGTTCAATCCGGGACTACTCCTACAATGAGCAGTTCTTC.

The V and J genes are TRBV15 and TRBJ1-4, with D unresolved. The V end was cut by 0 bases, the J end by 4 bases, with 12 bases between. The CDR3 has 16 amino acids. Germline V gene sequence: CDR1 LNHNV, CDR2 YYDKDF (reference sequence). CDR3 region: CATSRDMRAGNEKLFF. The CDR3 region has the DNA TGTGCCACCAGCAGAGATATGAGGGCTGGTAATGAAAAACTGTTTTTT.

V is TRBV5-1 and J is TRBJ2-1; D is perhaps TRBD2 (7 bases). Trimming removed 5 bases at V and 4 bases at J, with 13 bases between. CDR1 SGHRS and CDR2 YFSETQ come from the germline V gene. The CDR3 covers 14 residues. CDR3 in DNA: TGCGCCAGCAGAGGCGGGGGCGTTTACAATGAGCAGTTCTTC. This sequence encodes CASRGGGVYNEQFF.

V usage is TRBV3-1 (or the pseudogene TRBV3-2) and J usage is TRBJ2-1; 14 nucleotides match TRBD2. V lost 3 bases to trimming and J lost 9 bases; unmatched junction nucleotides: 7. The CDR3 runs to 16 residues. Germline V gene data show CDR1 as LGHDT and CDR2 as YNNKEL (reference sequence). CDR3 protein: CASSQVGLAGAGEQFF. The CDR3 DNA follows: TGTGCCAGCAGCCAGGTGGGACTAGCGGGAGCCGGTGAGCAGTTCTTC.

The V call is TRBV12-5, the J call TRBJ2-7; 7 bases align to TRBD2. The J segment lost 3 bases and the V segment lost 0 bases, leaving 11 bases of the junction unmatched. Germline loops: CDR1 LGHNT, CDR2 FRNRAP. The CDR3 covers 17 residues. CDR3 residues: CASGLVPLAEGIYEQYF. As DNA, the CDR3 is TGTGCTAGTGGTTTGGTACCCCTAGCGGAGGGGATCTACGAGCAGTACTTC.

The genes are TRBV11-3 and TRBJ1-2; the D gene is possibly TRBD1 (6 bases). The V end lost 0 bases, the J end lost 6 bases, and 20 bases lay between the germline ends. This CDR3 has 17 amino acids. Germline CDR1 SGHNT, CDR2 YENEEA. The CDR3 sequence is CASSLDDRRFPLNGYTF. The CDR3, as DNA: TGTGCCAGCAGCTTAGATGACAGGAGGTTCCCATTAAATGGCTACACCTTC.

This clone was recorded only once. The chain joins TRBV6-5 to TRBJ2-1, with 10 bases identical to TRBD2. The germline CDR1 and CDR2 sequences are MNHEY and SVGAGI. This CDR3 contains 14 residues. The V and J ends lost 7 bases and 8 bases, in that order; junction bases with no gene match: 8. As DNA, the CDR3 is TGTGCCAGCAACCGAGCGGGAGGGATGGATGAGCAGTTCTTC. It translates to CASNRAGGMDEQFF.

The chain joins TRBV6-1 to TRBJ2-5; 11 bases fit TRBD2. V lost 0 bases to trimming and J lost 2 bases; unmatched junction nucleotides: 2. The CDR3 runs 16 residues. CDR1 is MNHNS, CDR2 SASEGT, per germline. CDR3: CASSEAIAGGQETQYF. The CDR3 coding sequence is TGTGCCAGCAGTGAAGCTATAGCGGGGGGGCAAGAGACCCAGTACTTC.

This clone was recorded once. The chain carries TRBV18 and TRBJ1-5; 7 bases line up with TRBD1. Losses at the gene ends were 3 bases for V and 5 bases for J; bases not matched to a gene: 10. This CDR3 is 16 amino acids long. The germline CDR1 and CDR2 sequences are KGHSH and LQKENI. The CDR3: CASSPSLRGGYQPQHF. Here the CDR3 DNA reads TGTGCCAGCTCACCGTCACTCCGAGGGGGCTATCAGCCCCAGCATTTT.